One and the same sample provided the 11 T cell receptor beta chains below, sequenced in a study of shared clonotypes between healthy human individuals. Profiling relied on immunoSEQ multiplex PCR, and the TCRdb table lists in-frame clones only, not all of them. Found here are 300,000 to 350,000 clones, 73% of them singletons; the top ten hold around 9.3%. The material sequenced was memory CD4+ T cells sorted from blood. Subset given: CD45RA-negative fraction. The receptors stem from a man younger than 40 in good health.

The CDR3 reads CASSRGRNQPQHF. Written as DNA, the CDR3 is TGTGCCAGCAGCAGGGGGCGCAATCAGCCCCAGCATTTT. This sequence joins TRBV28 and TRBJ1-5; 8 nucleotides line up with TRBD1. This CDR3 is 13 amino acids long. CDR1 MDHEN and CDR2 SYDVKM come from the germline V gene. V was pared by 6 bases and J by 2 bases, with 0 bases of the junction left unmatched.

The chain recombines TRBV4-3 with TRBJ2-2, with D uncertain. The germline V gene has CDR1 LGHNA and CDR2 YSLEER. With 1 base removed from V and 5 bases from J, the gap between germline ends came to 8 bases. This CDR3 is built from 14 residues. The CDR3 coding sequence is TGCGCCAGCAGCCAAGGTTGGCAGACCGGGGAGCTGTTTTTT. Protein: CASSQGWQTGELFF.

This clone was picked up one time. Other DNA sequences in the same sample also yield this CDR3. The CDR3 sequence: CASSRRGDQPQHF. The CDR3 DNA reads as TGTGCCAGCAGCCGTCGGGGGGATCAGCCCCAGCATTTT. The gene calls are TRBV5-8 and TRBJ1-5, with D perhaps matching TRBD1 (5 bases). This CDR3 has 13 amino acids. V was trimmed by 4 bases and J by 5 bases, leaving 10 bases between them. Per the germline V gene, CDR1 is SGHTS and CDR2 is YDEGEE.

The chain couples TRBV6-6 to TRBJ1-1; weak D call: TRBD1 (6 bases). The CDR3 runs to 15 residues. V lost 8 bases, J lost 4 bases, and 20 bases lay in between. CDR1 is MNHNY and CDR2 is SVGAGI in the germline V gene (reference sequence). DNA of the CDR3: TGTGCCAGCCGAGCGGACAGCCCCCTCGTCACTGAAGCTTTCTTT. It yields the protein CASRADSPLVTEAFF.

The chain joins TRBV2 to TRBJ1-5, with 9 bases matching TRBD1. The CDR3 is 14 residues long. Looked up from germline, CDR1 is SNHLY and CDR2 is FYNNEI. The V and J ends lost 6 bases and 5 bases, in that order; junction bases with no gene match: 5. CDR3 DNA sequence: TGTGCCAGCAGGTCCGGGACAGGGTATCAGCCCCAGCATTTT. Translation gives CASRSGTGYQPQHF. Full variable domain (rest looked up from reference TRBV2 and TRBJ1-5): EPEVTQTPSHQVTQMGQEVILRCVPISNHLYFYWYRQILGQKVEFLVSFYNNEISEKSEIFDDQFSVERPDGSNFTLKIRSTKLEDSAMYFCASRSGTGYQPQHFGDGTRLSIL.

The chain links TRBV10-3 to TRBJ2-2; TRBD2 agrees at 7 bases. Germline V gene sequence: CDR1 ENHRY, CDR2 SYGVKD. Unmatched junction bases numbered 7, after V lost 8 bases and J lost 1 base. This CDR3 has 15 amino acids. In DNA form, the CDR3 reads TGTGCCATCCGTCCTAGCGGAGTGAACACCGGGGAGCTGTTTTTT. Its translation is CAIRPSGVNTGELFF.

This clone has only a few counts. The rearrangement joins TRBV11-3 to TRBJ1-1; TRBD1 might be the D (6 bases). The germline V gene encodes CDR1 SGHNT and CDR2 YENEEA. The V end was cut by 3 bases, the J end by 4 bases, with 12 bases between. This CDR3 has 14 residues. The CDR3 DNA is TGTGCCAGCAGCTTCTGGGACAACGCCACTGAAGCTTTCTTT. Encoded protein: CASSFWDNATEAFF.

CDR3 residues: CASSFGVAGTGETQYF. For the CDR3, the DNA is TGTGCCAGCAGCTTCGGGGTAGCGGGAACGGGGGAGACCCAGTACTTC. The V gene is TRBV5-4, the J gene TRBJ2-5; 8 bases map to TRBD2. CDR1 is SGHNT, CDR2 YYREEE, per germline (reference sequence). V dropped 2 bases and J dropped 5; count of bases not matched to a gene: 11. This CDR3 is built from 16 residues.

The rearrangement joins TRBV11-2 to TRBJ2-1; D is undetermined. This CDR3 has 13 amino acids. The V gene's germline CDR1 is SGHAT and CDR2 FQNNGV. The V and J ends lost 5 bases and 9 bases respectively, with 14 bases between them. CDR3 DNA: TGTGCCAGCAGCCAAGCCGTGTACGCTGAGCAGTTCTTC. This sequence encodes CASSQAVYAEQFF.

The chain links TRBV11-2 to TRBJ2-2, with D uncertain. The CDR3 covers 13 residues. The germline V gene encodes CDR1 SGHAT and CDR2 FQNNGV. Between the trimmed V and J ends, which lost 1 base and 6 bases, there was a span of 6 bases. The DNA for the CDR3 is TGTGCCAGCAGCTTAGGTGTGGCCGGGGAGCTGTTTTTT. Amino acid sequence: CASSLGVAGELFF.

The J gene is TRBJ2-3, the V gene TRBV5-1; 7 nucleotides align to TRBD2. CDR3 size: 16 residues. Trimming took 5 bases from V and 8 from J; bases not matched to a gene: 17. Germline V gene sequence: CDR1 SGHRS, CDR2 YFSETQ. The chain's CDR3 is CASSLGSGGRSPTQYF. The CDR3 bases are TGCGCCAGCAGTCTAGGTTCGGGCGGGAGATCACCTACGCAGTATTTT.